A selection of T cell receptor beta chains follows, all from one sample in a study of control samples from healthy donors and cancer patients. Only in-frame clones appear in the TCRdb table, and some are missing; sequencing was by immunoSEQ multiplex PCR. In the table there are about 160,000 clones, 96% of which are singletons. The sample comprised blood. The receptor source for this set is a woman younger than 45 in good health. Both conserved end residues are part of each CDR3. Fields, in order: D gene, J gene, clone size, V gene, CDR3 DNA, CDR3 protein. The D gene is left open where the match is weak. Size is stated for part of the rows, as once, few or many counts, or as a class when the clone is expanded.

TRBD2 TRBJ2-3 NA TRBV19 TGTGCCAGTAGTACCCGGACTAGCGGGACCACAGATACGCAGTATTTT CASSTRTSGTTDTQYF
NA TRBJ1-3 NA TRBV7-9 TGTGCCAGCAGCTCACGAACAGGGATGTCTGGAAACACCATATATTTT CASSSRTGMSGNTIYF
NA TRBJ1-1 NA TRBV7-8 TGTGCCAGCAGCTTAGATCAAATCCGGGGGGCAGCTGAAGCTTTCTTT CASSLDQIRGAAEAFF
TRBD1 TRBJ1-2 NA TRBV5-6 TGTGCCAGCAGAACGGGACAGGGGGCCCGCCGGTTTGGCTACACCTTC CASRTGQGARRFGYTF
TRBD1 TRBJ1-2 NA TRBV7-9 TGTGCCAGCAGCTTCAGGACAGGGGGCGATGGCTACACCTTC CASSFRTGGDGYTF
TRBD1 TRBJ1-4 NA TRBV28 TGTGCCAGCAGTTTTCCCCGACAGGGCGCAACTAATGAAAAACTGTTTTTT CASSFPRQGATNEKLFF
NA TRBJ2-7 NA TRBV28 TGTGCCAGCAGTCGCTCCTACGAGCAGTACTTC CASSRSYEQYF
TRBD1 TRBJ2-7 NA TRBV6-5 TGTGCCAGCAGTCGGGACAGGGGTTTGTACGAGCAGTACTTC CASSRDRGLYEQYF
NA TRBJ1-2 NA TRBV29-1 TGCAGCGTTGCGGGGGCTGGCTACACCTTC CSVAGAGYTF
NA TRBJ1-2 NA TRBV28 TGTGCCAGCAGTTTTGGGCAACGTCGCTATGGCTACACCTTC CASSFGQRRYGYTF
NA TRBJ1-5 NA TRBV19 TGTGCCAGTAGTGGGGGTTCGCCGGGGCAGCCCCAGCATTTT CASSGGSPGQPQHF
NA TRBJ1-2 NA TRBV27 TGTGCCAGCAGTTTAAAAGGGTTCTATGGCTACACCTTC CASSLKGFYGYTF
NA TRBJ1-2 NA TRBV19 TGTGCCAGTAGTCTAGGCCTTTCGTATGGCTACACCTTC CASSLGLSYGYTF
NA TRBJ1-1 NA TRBV28 TGTGCCAGCAGGGACAGACTGAACACTGAAGCTTTCTTT CASRDRLNTEAFF
TRBD2 TRBJ2-1 NA TRBV5-1 TGCGCCAGCAGCCCTGGGACTAGCGGATTCTCCTACAATGAGCAGTTCTTC CASSPGTSGFSYNEQFF
NA TRBJ2-3 NA TRBV7-6 TGTGCCAGCAGCTTTGGACAGGGAGGGACAGATACGCAGTATTTT CASSFGQGGTDTQYF
NA TRBJ1-4 few TRBV3-1/TRBV3-2 TGTGCCAGCAGCCCCCGCGGAGGGACTAATGAAAAACTGTTTTTT CASSPRGGTNEKLFF
TRBD2 TRBJ2-7 NA TRBV9 TGTGCCAGCAGCGTTGGGGGGGATTCCTACGAGCAGTACTTC CASSVGGDSYEQYF
TRBD2 TRBJ2-1 NA TRBV3-1/TRBV3-2 TGTGCCAGCAGCCAACCCAGACTAGCGGGTACCTACAATGAGCAGTTCTTC CASSQPRLAGTYNEQFF
NA TRBJ2-7 once TRBV6-5 TGTGCCAGCAGTTATGACGGGGGGCACCCCTACGAGCAGTACTTC CASSYDGGHPYEQYF
NA TRBJ2-7 NA TRBV12-3/TRBV12-4 TGTGCCAGCAGTTTAGACTTCTACGAGCAGTACTTC CASSLDFYEQYF
NA TRBJ2-2 NA TRBV12-3/TRBV12-4 TGTGCCAGCAGTCTACACAGAAACGGGGAGCTGTTTTTT CASSLHRNGELFF
NA TRBJ2-7 once TRBV18 TGTGCCAGCTCACCCGGGAACTACGAGCAGTACTTC CASSPGNYEQYF
NA TRBJ2-5 NA TRBV10-2 TGCGCCAGCAGTGATTGGGGTACTGCCGAAGAGACCCAGTACTTC CASSDWGTAEETQYF
TRBD2 TRBJ2-7 NA TRBV28 TGTGCCAGCAGTTCCCCACCGGGGGGGGCTTACGAGCAGTACTTC CASSSPPGGAYEQYF
NA TRBJ2-7 few TRBV4-1 TGCGCCAGCAGCCCCCGGGGCGTCTCCTACGAGCAGTACTTC CASSPRGVSYEQYF
NA TRBJ1-4 NA TRBV6-5 TGTGCCAGCAGAACAGGGAATGAAAAACTGTTTTTT CASRTGNEKLFF
NA TRBJ1-1 NA TRBV18 TGTGCCAGCTCACAGGGAATCTTAAGTTCGAACACTGAAGCTTTCTTT CASSQGILSSNTEAFF
TRBD1 TRBJ2-5 NA TRBV2 TGTGCCAGCAGTGGACAGGGGTTGGAGACCCAGTACTTC CASSGQGLETQYF
TRBD1 TRBJ1-1 once TRBV28 TGTGCCAGCAGAGGGGGGGGACAGGGGGCAAACACTGAAGCTTTCTTT CASRGGGQGANTEAFF
NA TRBJ1-1 NA TRBV7-2 TGTGCCAGCAGCTTCCGGACTGGGAACACTGAAGCTTTCTTT CASSFRTGNTEAFF
NA TRBJ1-1 NA TRBV11-2 TGTGCCAGCAGCTTAGGCCCCAACACTGAAGCTTTCTTT CASSLGPNTEAFF
NA TRBJ1-2 NA TRBV28 TGTGCCAGCAGTTCTGATTGGGGACAAGGTTTTGGTGGCTACACCTTC CASSSDWGQGFGGYTF
NA TRBJ2-1 NA TRBV5-1 TGCGCCAGCAGCTTGGTTCCTAGCGTTGAGCAGTTCTTC CASSLVPSVEQFF
NA TRBJ2-5 NA TRBV6-5 TGTGCCAGCAGTTACGACGGTCTAGAGACCCAGTACTTC CASSYDGLETQYF
TRBD2 TRBJ2-2 NA TRBV3-1/TRBV3-2 TGTGCCAGCAGCCAAGGGGGGGGACCCGGGGAGCTGTTTTTT CASSQGGGPGELFF
NA TRBJ1-5 NA TRBV4-1 TGCGCCAGCAGCTATAGGGAAAATCGGGACCCTTATAGCAATCAGCCCCAGCATTTT CASSYRENRDPYSNQPQHF
NA TRBJ1-3 NA TRBV7-3 TGTGCCAGCAGCTTAAACCCTGGAAACACCATATATTTT CASSLNPGNTIYF
NA TRBJ1-2 NA TRBV12-3/TRBV12-4 TGTGCCAGCAGTTTAGCTTCAGGCTACACCTTC CASSLASGYTF
NA TRBJ1-3 once TRBV13 TGTGCCAGCAGCTTTGGGGGCTCTGGAAACACCATATATTTT CASSFGGSGNTIYF
NA TRBJ1-4 NA TRBV19 TGTGCCAGTAGTTACAGGGCTAGAAATGAAAAACTGTTTTTT CASSYRARNEKLFF
NA TRBJ1-4 NA TRBV4-1 TGCGCCAGCAGCATAGTCCCAGCCGAGGAAAAACTGTTTTTT CASSIVPAEEKLFF
TRBD2 TRBJ2-3 NA TRBV4-2 TGTGCCAGCAGCCAAGCGGGAGGGCCAACAGATACGCAGTATTTT CASSQAGGPTDTQYF
TRBD2 TRBJ2-7 NA TRBV13 TGTGCCAGCAGCTTACAAGTAGCGGGGGGTCACGAGCAGTACTTC CASSLQVAGGHEQYF
NA TRBJ1-2 NA TRBV19 TGTGCCAGTAGTGCGCGGGGCGCTGACTATGGCTACACCTTC CASSARGADYGYTF
NA TRBJ1-2 NA TRBV2 TGTGCCAGCAGTGAAGTGGCCAGAAACTATGGCTACACCTTC CASSEVARNYGYTF
TRBD2 TRBJ2-1 NA TRBV28 TGTGCCAGCAGTTTGCCCCAGCGGGAGAATGAGCAGTTCTTC CASSLPQRENEQFF
TRBD2 TRBJ2-1 NA TRBV5-1 TGCGCCAGCAGGTTGCTACTAGCGGACAATGAGCAGTTCTTC CASRLLLADNEQFF
TRBD1 TRBJ2-1 once TRBV18 TGTGCCAGCTCACCGGGACAGGAGATCTACAATGAGCAGTTCTTC CASSPGQEIYNEQFF
NA TRBJ1-4 NA TRBV19 TGTGCCAGTAGTATACAGGGGAAGAATGAAAAACTGTTTTTT CASSIQGKNEKLFF
TRBD1 TRBJ1-2 NA TRBV18 TGTGCCAGCTCACCGAACCGGGACAGCGACTACACCTTC CASSPNRDSDYTF
TRBD1 TRBJ1-1 NA TRBV5-4 TGTGCCAGCAGCTTTACCGGGACAGGGGCGGCGACTGAAGCTTTCTTT CASSFTGTGAATEAFF
NA TRBJ2-1 NA TRBV12-3/TRBV12-4 TGTGCCAGCAGTTTGCGGGGACAGACTGGGCAGTTCTTC CASSLRGQTGQFF
NA TRBJ1-2 once TRBV28 TGTGCCAGCAGCAGCCAGACATTTCGGCATGGCTACACCTTC CASSSQTFRHGYTF